This T cell receptor beta chain was profiled in a study of T cell responses to AZD1222 COVID-19 vaccine. Produced via immunoSEQ multiplex PCR; TCRdb's table is partial and in-frame only. The sample carries some 180,000 clones, approximately 89% recorded once. V lost 1 base, J lost 1 base, and 9 bases lay in between. The germline gives CDR1 SGHDT, CDR2 YYEEEE. CDR3 length: 15 amino acids. The sequence derives from an adult who received the AZD1222 COVID-19 vaccine. The chain is built from TRBV5-6 and TRBJ1-3, with D uncertain. This material consisted of peripheral blood, taken 28 days after the second AZD1222 dose. For the CDR3, the DNA is TGTGCCAGCAGCTTGATAGGGAAATCTGGAAACACCATATATTTT. Translation gives CASSLIGKSGNTIYF.